This record covers a single TCR beta chain. As yet, its antigen is unknown. Germline V CDR1 and CDR2: WNHNN, SYGVQD (reference sequence). There are 17 residues in the CDR3. Trimming cost V 0 bases and J 6 bases; bases outside gene matches: 7. The donors were members of the validation cohort comprising approximately 120 subjects, separate from the approximately 670-subject first cohort. The protocol was immunoSEQ multiplex PCR, while the TCRdb copy is restricted to in-frame clones and leaves out a portion. The sample has 150,000 to 200,000 clones; roughly 80% are singletons. The entry originates in a study of cytomegalovirus exposure and HLA in healthy donors. For the study at large: In a later analysis, the 120 or so validation repertoires were reported to have used the same platform as the 666 first-cohort repertoires.

Broader study findings: The classifier, whose performance was assessed in both the original and validation cohorts, reportedly diagnosed cytomegalovirus status with high specificity and sensitivity. Cytomegalovirus-associated TCR beta chains were listed, numbering under 200.

The sequence was obtained from a man between 25 and 39 years old in good health and CMV-seropositive. The genes are TRBV10-1 and TRBJ2-1; 11 bases map to TRBD2. The sequencing input was PBMCs. CDR3 protein: CASSESVLAGGGNEQFF. The CDR3 coding sequence is TGCGCCAGCAGTGAGTCGGTGCTAGCGGGAGGCGGCAATGAGCAGTTCTTC.